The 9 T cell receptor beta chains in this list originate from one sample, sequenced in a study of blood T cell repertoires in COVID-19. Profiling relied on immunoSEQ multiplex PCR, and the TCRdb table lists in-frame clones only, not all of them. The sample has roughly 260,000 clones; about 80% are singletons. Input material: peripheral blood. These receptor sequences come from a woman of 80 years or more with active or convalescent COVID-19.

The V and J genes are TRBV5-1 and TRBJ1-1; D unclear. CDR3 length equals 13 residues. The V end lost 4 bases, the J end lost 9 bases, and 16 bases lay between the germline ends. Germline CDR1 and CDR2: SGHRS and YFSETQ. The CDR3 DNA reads TGCGCCAGCAGCGTGGCTGTTGGGGAGAAAGCTTTCTTT. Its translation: CASSVAVGEKAFF.

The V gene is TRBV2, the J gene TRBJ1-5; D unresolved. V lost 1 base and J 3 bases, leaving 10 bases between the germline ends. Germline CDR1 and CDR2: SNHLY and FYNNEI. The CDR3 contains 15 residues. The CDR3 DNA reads TGTGCCAGCAGTGAAGGGTGGCGGAACAATCAGCCCCAGCATTTT. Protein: CASSEGWRNNQPQHF.

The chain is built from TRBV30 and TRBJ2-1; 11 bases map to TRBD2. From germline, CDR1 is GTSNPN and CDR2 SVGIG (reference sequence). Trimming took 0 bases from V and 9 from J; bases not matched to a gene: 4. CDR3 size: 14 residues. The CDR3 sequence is CAWSVLAGAGEQFF. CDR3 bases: TGTGCCTGGAGTGTACTAGCGGGAGCGGGTGAGCAGTTCTTC.

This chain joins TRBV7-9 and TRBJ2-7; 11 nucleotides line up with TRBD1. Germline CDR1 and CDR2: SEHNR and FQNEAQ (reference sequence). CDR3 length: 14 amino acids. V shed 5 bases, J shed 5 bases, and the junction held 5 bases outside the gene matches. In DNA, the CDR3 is TGTGCCAGCAGCCAACGGGACAGGGGGGACGAGCAGTACTTC. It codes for CASSQRDRGDEQYF.

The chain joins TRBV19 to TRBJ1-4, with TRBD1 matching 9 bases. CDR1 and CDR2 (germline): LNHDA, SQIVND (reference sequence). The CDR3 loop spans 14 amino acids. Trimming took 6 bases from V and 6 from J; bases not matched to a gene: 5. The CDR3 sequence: CASRRQGGYEKLFF. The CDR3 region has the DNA TGTGCCAGTAGGCGACAGGGGGGATATGAAAAACTGTTTTTT.

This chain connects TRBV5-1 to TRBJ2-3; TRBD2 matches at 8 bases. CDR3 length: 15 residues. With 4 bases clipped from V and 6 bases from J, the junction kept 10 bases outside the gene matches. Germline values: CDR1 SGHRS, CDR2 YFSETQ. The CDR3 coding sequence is TGCGCCAGCAGCCCGGGGGGACTAGGTAGGGATACGCAGTATTTT. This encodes CASSPGGLGRDTQYF.

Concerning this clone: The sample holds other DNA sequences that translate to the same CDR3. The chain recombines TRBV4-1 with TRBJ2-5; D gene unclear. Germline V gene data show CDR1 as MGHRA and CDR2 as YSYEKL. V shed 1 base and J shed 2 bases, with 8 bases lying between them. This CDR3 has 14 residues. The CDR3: CASSQGGLQETQYF. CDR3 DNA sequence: TGCGCCAGCAGCCAAGGCGGCTTACAAGAGACCCAGTACTTC.

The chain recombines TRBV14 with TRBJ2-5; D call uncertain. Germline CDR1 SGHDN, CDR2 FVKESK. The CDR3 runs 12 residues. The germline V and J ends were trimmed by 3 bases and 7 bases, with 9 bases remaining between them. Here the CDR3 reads CASSQARRTQYF. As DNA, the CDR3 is TGTGCCAGCAGCCAGGCCCGGAGGACCCAGTACTTC. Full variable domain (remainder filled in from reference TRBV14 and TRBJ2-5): EAGVTQFPSHSVIEKGQTVTLRCDPISGHDNLYWYRRVMGKEIKFLLHFVKESKQDESGMPNNRFLAERTGGTYSTLKVQPAELEDSGVYFCASSQARRTQYFGPGTRLLVL.

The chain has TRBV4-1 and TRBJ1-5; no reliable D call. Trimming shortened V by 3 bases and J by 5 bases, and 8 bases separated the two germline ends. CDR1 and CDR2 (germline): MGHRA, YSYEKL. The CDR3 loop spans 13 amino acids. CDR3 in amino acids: CASSHDYYQPQHF. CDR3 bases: TGCGCCAGCAGCCATGATTACTATCAGCCCCAGCATTTT.